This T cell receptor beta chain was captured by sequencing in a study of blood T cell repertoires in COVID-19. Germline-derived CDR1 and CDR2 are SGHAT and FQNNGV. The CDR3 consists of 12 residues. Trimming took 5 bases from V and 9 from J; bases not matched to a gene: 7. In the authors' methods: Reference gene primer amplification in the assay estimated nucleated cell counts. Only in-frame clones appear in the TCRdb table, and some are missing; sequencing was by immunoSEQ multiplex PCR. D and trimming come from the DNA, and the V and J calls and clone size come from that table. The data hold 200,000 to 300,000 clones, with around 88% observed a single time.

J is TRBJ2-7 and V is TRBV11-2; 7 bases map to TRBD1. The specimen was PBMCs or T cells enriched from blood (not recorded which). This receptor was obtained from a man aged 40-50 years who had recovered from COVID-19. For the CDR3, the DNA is TGTGCCAGCAGCCCTCACCGGGACAGGCAGTACTTC. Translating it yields CASSPHRDRQYF.